This TCR beta chain was identified during a study of early T cells in non-severe SARS-CoV-2 infection. On the study more broadly: With bulk RNA from unsorted whole blood as input, sequencing yielded unpaired chains.

Notes on the study in general: Sequences matched to VDJdb favored anti-spike CD8 responses, while private and CD4 specificities were missed.

The CDR3 consists of 15 residues. V lost 1 base and J lost 9; bases outside the gene matches: 7. Per germline, CDR1 SGHNT and CDR2 YENEEA. Unique molecular identifiers were attached to individual cDNA molecules. MiXCR, applied by TCRdb to the 5' RACE reads, yields one record per CDR3 protein. The sample lists tens of thousands of distinct CDR3 sequences; approximately 13% were seen once. This clonotype was detected ten times or more. Its antigen is currently unknown. The chain couples TRBV11-3 to TRBJ2-1, with 9 bases aligning to TRBD2. The sample comprised whole blood. The sequence was obtained from an adult who was a healthcare worker with PCR-confirmed SARS-CoV-2 infection or an uninfected control (not recorded which). The CDR3 spells CASSLGNSGSSEQFF. The CDR3 DNA reads TGTGCCAGCAGCTTAGGTAATAGCGGGAGTAGTGAGCAGTTCTTC. Together with reference TRBV11-3 and TRBJ2-1, the CDR3 gives the full variable domain: EAGVVQSPRYKIIEKKQPVAFWCNPISGHNTLYWYLQNLGQGPELLIRYENEEAVDDSQLPKDRFSAERLKGVDSTLKIQPAELGDSAVYLCASSLGNSGSSEQFFGPGTRLTVL.